The rows below give T cell receptor beta chains drawn from one sample of a study of blood T cell repertoires in COVID-19. Some clones are missing from TCRdb's copy, which holds only in-frame ones; the method was immunoSEQ multiplex PCR. The table has 490,000 or so clones, around 85% seen once. Sequenced: PBMCs or T cells enriched from blood (not recorded which). The receptors stem from a woman aged 55-69 years who had recovered from COVID-19. Each CDR3 is given with its conserved first and last residue. A D gene is named only where the DNA matches it firmly. Rows may omit the clone size; those that give it use once, few, many or a size class.

>TRBV7-2|.|TRBJ2-3|TRBD2|16
TGTGCCAGCAGCGCCTTTGCGGGGGGGCTCTCAGATACGCAGTATTTT
CASSAFAGGLSDTQYF
>TRBV28|once|TRBJ2-7|.|13
TGTGCCAGCAGTTTTCCGGGTGTGGACGAGCAGTACTTC
CASSFPGVDEQYF
>TRBV23-1|.|TRBJ2-1|TRBD1|17
TGCGCCAGCAGTCAATCTGTCCGGCAGGGGGCGGGCAATGAGCAGTTCTTC
CASSQSVRQGAGNEQFF
>TRBV11-2|.|TRBJ1-2|.|11
TGTGCCAGCAGCTTAGTGGGCGGCTACACCTTC
CASSLVGGYTF
>TRBV7-9|once|TRBJ2-3|.|15
TGTGCCAGCAGCTTAGATCGAGGACTACCAGATACGCAGTATTTT
CASSLDRGLPDTQYF
>TRBV2|.|TRBJ2-7|TRBD1|14
TGTGCCAGCAAAAGGGGACAGGGGCCTTGGGAGCAGTACTTC
CASKRGQGPWEQYF
>TRBV29-1|.|TRBJ1-2|.|14
TGCAGCGTTCAGGGCATTGAAGCTAACTATGGCTACACCTTC
CSVQGIEANYGYTF
>TRBV30|.|TRBJ1-4|TRBD1|17
TGTGCCTGGAGTGCCCCCCTAAACAGGGGGCGCCGTGAAAAACTGTTTTTT
CAWSAPLNRGRREKLFF
>TRBV5-4|.|TRBJ2-3|TRBD2|14
TGTGCCAGCAGCTTGCGGGGGGTGCGGGATACGCAGTATTTT
CASSLRGVRDTQYF
>TRBV25-1|.|TRBJ2-5|.|15
TGTGCCAGCAGTGAATGGCGGCAGATCCAAGAGACCCAGTACTTC
CASSEWRQIQETQYF
>TRBV11-2|.|TRBJ1-2|.|15
TGTGCCAGCAGCTTAGATCTTATAGGGGGCTATGGCTACACCTTC
CASSLDLIGGYGYTF
>TRBV2|.|TRBJ2-1|.|8
TGTGCCAGCGGCGAGCAGTTCTTC
CASGEQFF
>TRBV5-6|.|TRBJ2-7|.|13
TGTGCCAGCAGCTTGGGAGGTAACTACGAGCAGTACTTC
CASSLGGNYEQYF
>TRBV7-9|.|TRBJ2-3|.|11
TGTGCCAGCAGCCCCTTGGATACGCAGTATTTT
CASSPLDTQYF
>TRBV7-2|.|TRBJ2-1|.|15
TGTGCCAGCAGCTTGAACGGGGGTCCTAACAATGAGCAGTTCTTC
CASSLNGGPNNEQFF
>TRBV5-1|.|TRBJ2-7|.|13
TGCGCCAGCAGCCGGGGATCAGGCTACGAGCAGTACTTC
CASSRGSGYEQYF
>TRBV5-1|many|TRBJ2-7|.|14
TGCGCCAGCAGCTACCGAGAGCAGGGCTACGAGCAGTACTTC
CASSYREQGYEQYF
>TRBV5-6|.|TRBJ1-4|.|16
TGTGCCAGCAGCTTGGACAGTCTCGCAACTAATGAAAAACTGTTTTTT
CASSLDSLATNEKLFF
>TRBV4-1|.|TRBJ1-2|.|16
TGCGCCAGCAGCCAAGACTACCTTGACTCACAGGATGGCTACACCTTC
CASSQDYLDSQDGYTF
>TRBV6-5|.|TRBJ1-1|.|12
TGTGGCCACAGGGCGTTGAACACTGAAGCTTTCTTT
CGHRALNTEAFF
>TRBV11-2|.|TRBJ2-5|.|15
TGTGCCAGCAGCTTAGGAGGGAGGCGGGCAGAGACCCAGTACTTC
CASSLGGRRAETQYF
>TRBV5-6|.|TRBJ1-4|TRBD1|16
TGTGCCAGCAGCTTCCAAGGGGGCTCAACTAATGAAAAACTGTTTTTT
CASSFQGGSTNEKLFF
>TRBV7-6|.|TRBJ2-2|TRBD1|15
TGTGCCAGCAGCTTAGCAACAGGGGTGACCGGGGAGCTGTTTTTT
CASSLATGVTGELFF
>TRBV27|.|TRBJ1-5|.|14
TGTGCCAGCAGTTTAATGGCAGGGAGGAAGCCCCAGCATTTT
CASSLMAGRKPQHF
>TRBV11-3|.|TRBJ1-2|TRBD1|15
TGTGCCAGCAGCTTAGGGGACAGGTTTAACTATGGCTACACCTTC
CASSLGDRFNYGYTF
>TRBV7-2|.|TRBJ2-5|TRBD2|14
TGTGCCAGCACACCTGGGGGGGGGCAAGAGACCCAGTACTTC
CASTPGGGQETQYF
>TRBV7-2|.|TRBJ2-3|.|14
TGTGCCAGCAGCCCTCGTGCCGGGACAGATACGCAGTATTTT
CASSPRAGTDTQYF
>TRBV21-1|.|TRBJ1-1|.|18
TGTGCCAGCAGCAAAGGCCCGGGTTGGAACTGCGGGAACACTGAAGCTTTCTTT
CASSKGPGWNCGNTEAFF
>TRBV10-3|.|TRBJ1-6|.|15
TGTGCCATCAGAGAGGGTAGTATCGATAATTCACCCCTCCACTTT
CAIREGSIDNSPLHF
>TRBV28|.|TRBJ2-7|TRBD1|16
TGTGCCAGCCGCATTAAGCCGGGACAGGGAGATTGGGAGCAGTACTTC
CASRIKPGQGDWEQYF
>TRBV11-3|.|TRBJ2-1|.|18
TGTGCCAGCACAACCGAACGAATAGGACAGAGCTCCTACAATGAGCAGTTCTTC
CASTTERIGQSSYNEQFF
>TRBV3-1/TRBV3-2|.|TRBJ1-2|TRBD1|14
TGTGCCAGCAGCCCGGGACAGGGAAACCATGGCTACACCTTC
CASSPGQGNHGYTF
>TRBV24-1|.|TRBJ1-5|TRBD1|16
TGTGCCACCAGTGACCCCGGACAGGGTAGCAATCAGCCCCAGCATTTT
CATSDPGQGSNQPQHF
>TRBV19|.|TRBJ1-5|.|15
TGTGCCAGTAGTATCTCGACGGGTCTTTCACAGCCCCAGCATTTT
CASSISTGLSQPQHF
>TRBV5-1|.|TRBJ1-6|TRBD1|15
TGCGCCAGCAGCTTGGCAGGGGGAATAGGTTCACCCCTCCACTTT
CASSLAGGIGSPLHF
>TRBV3-1/TRBV3-2|.|TRBJ1-2|TRBD1|13
TGTGCCAGCAGCCAAAGGGGGCCCGACGGCTACACCTTC
CASSQRGPDGYTF
>TRBV2|.|TRBJ1-2|.|14
TGTGCCAGCAGTGAAAGGACTGTTAGAGAAGGCTACACCTTC
CASSERTVREGYTF
>TRBV11-2|.|TRBJ1-2|TRBD1|14
TGTGCCAGCAGTTCCGGGACAGGGATCTATGGCTACACCTTC
CASSSGTGIYGYTF
>TRBV5-1|.|TRBJ2-2|.|13
TGCGCCAGCAGCTTGGTTTCGAGCGGGGAGCTGTTTTTT
CASSLVSSGELFF
>TRBV5-1|.|TRBJ2-2|.|12
TGCGCCAGCAGCTTGGAGAGTAGGGAGCTGTTTTTT
CASSLESRELFF
>TRBV5-1|.|TRBJ2-3|TRBD2|18
TGCGCCAGCAGCCCCCGCGGGGGGGGCGGTGCTAGCACAGATACGCAGTATTTT
CASSPRGGGGASTDTQYF
>TRBV2|.|TRBJ1-1|.|14
TGTGCCAGCAGTGGGGTAACAGGGTCAGCTGAAGCTTTCTTT
CASSGVTGSAEAFF
>TRBV5-8|.|TRBJ2-5|TRBD1|16
TGTGCCAGCAGGCTGGGTGACAGGGGGCATTGGGAGACCCAGTACTTC
CASRLGDRGHWETQYF
>TRBV28|.|TRBJ1-5|.|15
TGTGCCAGCAGTTCTTGGACAACCTACTATCAGCCCCAGCATTTT
CASSSWTTYYQPQHF
>TRBV7-2|.|TRBJ1-5|.|15
TGTGCCAGCAGCTCTCGTCCAGGGATGAATCAGCCCCAGCATTTT
CASSSRPGMNQPQHF
>TRBV9|.|TRBJ1-3|.|16
TGTGCCAGCAGCGTAGGCGCAGGCCTCTCTGGAAACACCATATATTTT
CASSVGAGLSGNTIYF
>TRBV5-1|.|TRBJ2-5|TRBD1|17
TGCGCCAGCAGCCTGGGGACAGAGAGGGTTACAAGAGAGACCCAGTACTTC
CASSLGTERVTRETQYF
>TRBV3-1/TRBV3-2|.|TRBJ2-1|TRBD2|15
TGTGCCAGCAGCCAAGGACTAGCGGGGGATAATGAGCAGTTCTTC
CASSQGLAGDNEQFF
>TRBV28|.|TRBJ1-1|.|16
TGTGCCAGCAGCGTTTTAAACGCGACACCGAACACTGAAGCTTTCTTT
CASSVLNATPNTEAFF
>TRBV3-1/TRBV3-2|.|TRBJ1-2|TRBD1|15
TGTGCCAGCAGCCAAGCTGCAGGGGGCCAATATGGCTACATCTTC
CASSQAAGGQYGYIF
>TRBV6-5|.|TRBJ2-1|.|15
TGTGCCAGCAGTCCCACTCTGGGCAGGATCAATGAGCAGTTCTTC
CASSPTLGRINEQFF
>TRBV3-1/TRBV3-2|.|TRBJ2-7|.|17
TGTGCCAGCAGCCAAGGCCGGGTGACCCTTTCAGCGCAGGAGCAGTACTTC
CASSQGRVTLSAQEQYF
>TRBV11-2|.|TRBJ2-7|TRBD1|17
TGTGCCAGCAGCTATAGCTTAGGGGACAGGTTCCTCTACGAGCAGTACTTC
CASSYSLGDRFLYEQYF
>TRBV25-1|.|TRBJ2-1|TRBD1|14
TGTGCCAGTGCCCCAGGGGGAACACTCAATGAGCAGTTCTTC
CASAPGGTLNEQFF
>TRBV5-1|.|TRBJ1-1|TRBD1|15
TGCGCCAGCAGCCGACTACCCACAGGGGGCACGGATGGTTTCTTT
CASSRLPTGGTDGFF
>TRBV30|.|TRBJ1-1|TRBD1|12
TGTGCCTGGAGTCGACAGGGCCGGGAAGCTTTCTTT
CAWSRQGREAFF